This TCR beta chain was profiled in a study of CD8 T cells in Susac syndrome. RNA in amounts of roughly 0.5 to 1 ug was reverse transcribed with random hexamers. Amplification of TCR beta CDR3 spanned 54 Vbeta and 13 Jbeta via immunoSEQ multiplex PCR. TCRdb redid the calling of the immunoSEQ multiplex PCR reads with MiXCR, one entry per CDR3 protein. Among a few hundred thousand distinct CDR3 sequences listed, roughly 95% were seen once. The multiple sclerosis controls were treatment-naive patients, and their relapsing-remitting disease was stable or active. Through negative isolation, CD4+ and CD8+ T cells were obtained, while TEMRA cells were enriched using FACS. Germline V CDR1 and CDR2: LNHNV, YYDKDF (reference sequence). Trimming pared 1 base from V and 10 bases from J, leaving 8 bases between. The CDR3 runs 13 residues.

The chain joins TRBV15 to TRBJ1-6; D gene ambiguous. Material for sequencing was CD4+ T cells from PBMCs. The TCR was taken from a human donor with multiple sclerosis. Here the CDR3 DNA reads TGTGCCACCAGCAGAGGGGGTTCCTCACCCCTCCACTTT. Protein product: CATSRGGSSPLHF.